This T cell receptor beta chain was identified in a study of neurological immune-mediated disorders. Study results and caveats: Levels of TCR clonal expansion peaked in HTLV-1-associated myelopathy and reached their lowest in multiple sclerosis, under those of healthy controls.

V was pared by 5 bases and J by 0 bases, with 7 bases between. Germline V lookup: CDR1 SGHTA, CDR2 FQGNSA. The CDR3 has 14 amino acids. cDNA synthesis was performed by 5'RACE with 10-nucleotide random UMIs. Each CDR3 protein gets one entry after TCRdb re-called the 5' RACE reads with MiXCR. In the table there are some 32,000 distinct CDR3 sequences, roughly 15% of which are singletons. This clonotype was recorded many times. Its matching antigen is unknown. The receptor was derived from a man between 65 and 79 years old in good health. Material: PBMCs. J is TRBJ2-2 and V is TRBV7-2; possibly TRBD1 for D (5 bases). The CDR3 loop reads CASSADTNTGELFF. DNA for the CDR3: TGTGCCAGCAGCGCGGACACGAACACCGGGGAGCTGTTTTTT.